This T cell receptor (beta chain) is drawn from a study of blood T cell repertoires in COVID-19. Looking at the study overall: From the United States, Italy and Spain came samples of acute and convalescent COVID-19. T cells, B-cell-depleted T cells, or PBMCs provided the cDNA or gDNA that served as material.

As handled by the study authors: Counts of nucleated cells, estimated from reference gene primer amplification, were obtained. Sequenced by immunoSEQ multiplex PCR; TCRdb stores in-frame clones only, minus some. The V and J calls and clone size are taken from that table; D and trimming were inferred from the DNA. The sample has about 180,000 clones, about 85% seen once. CDR3 size: 13 residues. This rearrangement joins TRBV21-1 to TRBJ2-7; TRBD2 was called by the table and not checked on the DNA. TRBV21-1 is a pseudogene locus. This TCR was sampled from a woman of 80 years or more with acute or convalescent COVID-19. The sequenced material came from peripheral blood. Here the CDR3 reads CASSQVGGDEQYF. CDR3 bases: TGTGCCAGCAGCCAAGTGGGGGGAGACGAGCAGTACTTC.